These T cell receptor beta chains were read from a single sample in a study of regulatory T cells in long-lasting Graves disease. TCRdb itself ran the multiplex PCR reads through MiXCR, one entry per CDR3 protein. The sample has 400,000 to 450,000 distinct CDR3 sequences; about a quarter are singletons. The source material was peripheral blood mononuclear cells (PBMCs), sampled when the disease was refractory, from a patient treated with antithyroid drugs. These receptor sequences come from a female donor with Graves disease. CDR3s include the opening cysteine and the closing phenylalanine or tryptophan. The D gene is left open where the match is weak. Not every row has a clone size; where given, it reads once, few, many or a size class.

DNA: TGTGCCAGCAGCTTACAAGGACTAGCGGGTTCTTACGAGCAGTACTTC
CDR3: CASSLQGLAGSYEQYF
J: TRBJ2-7
D: TRBD2
V: TRBV6-1
size: few

DNA: TGTGCCAGCAGACCATCCGGGACAGGGGGCTTCCACTATGGCTACACCTTC
CDR3: CASRPSGTGGFHYGYTF
J: TRBJ1-2
D: TRBD1
V: TRBV28
size: few

DNA: TGTGCCACTCAGGGGGGTCGGGGCTACAATGAGCAGTTCTTC
CDR3: CATQGGRGYNEQFF
J: TRBJ2-1
D: -
V: TRBV12-3/TRBV12-4
size: -

DNA: TGTGCCAGCAGCCCGGTTGTTAGCGGGAACTCAGATACGCAGTATTTT
CDR3: CASSPVVSGNSDTQYF
J: TRBJ2-3
D: TRBD2
V: TRBV7-2
size: -

DNA: TGCGCCAGCGCCCTCTCTGGGGGCAATCAGCCCCAGCATTTT
CDR3: CASALSGGNQPQHF
J: TRBJ1-5
D: -
V: TRBV5-1
size: few

DNA: TGTGCCAGCAGTGGAAAGGACACCGGGGAGCTGTTTTTT
CDR3: CASSGKDTGELFF
J: TRBJ2-2
D: -
V: TRBV2
size: many

DNA: TGTGCCAGCAGTGAAGAGTTGGGGGGACAGGGGAATTCACCCCTCCACTTT
CDR3: CASSEELGGQGNSPLHF
J: TRBJ1-6
D: TRBD1
V: TRBV6-1
size: -

DNA: TGTGCCAGCAGCCAAGAAATTTGGGGCTCTGGAAACACCATATATTTT
CDR3: CASSQEIWGSGNTIYF
J: TRBJ1-3
D: -
V: TRBV3-1
size: -

DNA: TGTGCCAGCAGCTCTGGGCGGGGTGCCTCAACTAATGAAAAACTGTTTTTT
CDR3: CASSSGRGASTNEKLFF
J: TRBJ1-4
D: -
V: TRBV11-2
size: few

DNA: TGTGCCAGCAGTTTATGGACAGGGTTGAACACTGAAGCTTTCTTT
CDR3: CASSLWTGLNTEAFF
J: TRBJ1-1
D: TRBD1
V: TRBV28
size: many

DNA: TGTGCCAGCAGCTTAGCCCCGGGGTGGGGCTACACCTTC
CDR3: CASSLAPGWGYTF
J: TRBJ1-2
D: -
V: TRBV7-2
size: many

DNA: TGTGCCAGCAGCCGGGACAGGGGGCAGAATGAAAAACTGTTTTTT
CDR3: CASSRDRGQNEKLFF
J: TRBJ1-4
D: TRBD1
V: TRBV13
size: -

DNA: TGTGCCAGCAGGAGTTTGGACAGGGCTCATAGCAATCAGCCCCAGCATTTT
CDR3: CASRSLDRAHSNQPQHF
J: TRBJ1-5
D: TRBD1
V: TRBV28
size: few

DNA: TGCACCCTCCTTGAAAACACTGAAGCTTTCTTT
CDR3: CTLLENTEAFF
J: TRBJ1-1
D: -
V: TRBV20-1
size: -